The 9 T cell receptor beta chains reported below all come from one sample, sequenced in a study of metastatic and nonmetastatic thyroid tumors. TCRdb re-called clones via MiXCR from the PCR reads. The sample carries about 21,000 clones, 20% to 25% recorded once. Patients underwent thyroid surgery, and none had received any treatment before it. The sequencing input was tumor tissue. The receptors were gathered from a male donor with papillary thyroid cancer or a benign thyroid nodule (not recorded which). Some clones in this sample may be carry-over from other donors' samples.

The gene calls are TRBV20-1 and TRBJ2-7; TRBD2 matches at 8 bases. Trimming at V came to 1 base and at J to 3 bases, leaving 8 bases not matched to a gene. CDR3 length: 15 amino acids. CDR1 DFQATT and CDR2 SNEGSKA come from the germline V gene (reference sequence). Here the CDR3 DNA reads TGCAGTGCTAGAGGGGGACTAGAGATGGTCTACGAGCAGTACTTC. As protein: CSARGGLEMVYEQYF.

This clone qualifies as medium-sized (0.01 to 0.1%). This chain joins TRBV27 and TRBJ2-1; TRBD2 matches 13 bases. V trimming: 11 bases; J trimming: 8 bases; junction bases outside the gene matches: 6. The CDR3 is 13 residues long. Germline V gene data show CDR1 as MNHEY and CDR2 as SMNVEV (reference sequence). In DNA form, the CDR3 reads TGTGCCCCAGGACTAGCGGGAGCGGATGAGCAGTTCTTC. The encoded protein is CAPGLAGADEQFF.

This clone turned up a few times. The rearrangement joins TRBV2 to TRBJ2-7; D might be TRBD2 (6 bases). Trimming took 11 bases from V and 3 from J, leaving 17 bases between them. CDR1 and CDR2 (germline): SNHLY, FYNNEI. This CDR3 contains 13 residues. The CDR3 spells CAGGDPAYYEQYF. The CDR3 DNA reads as TGTGCCGGCGGGGACCCCGCATACTACGAGCAGTACTTC.

This clone was found many times. The V and J genes are TRBV2 and TRBJ1-4; D call uncertain. Germline loops: CDR1 SNHLY, CDR2 FYNNEI. This CDR3 is 14 amino acids long. The V gene lost 4 bases and the J gene lost 4 bases, with 10 bases spanning the gap. DNA of the CDR3: TGTGCCAGCAGTGGTTACGGCGGTAATGAAAAACTGTTTTTT. Protein sequence: CASSGYGGNEKLFF.

The sample holds many counts of this clone. V usage is TRBV27 and J usage is TRBJ1-1, with D possibly TRBD1 on 6 matching bases. CDR1 and CDR2 (germline): MNHEY, SMNVEV (reference sequence). V lost 3 bases and J 4 bases, leaving 15 bases between the germline ends. There are 15 residues in the CDR3. CDR3 DNA: TGTGCCAGCAGTTTGTATACAGGGAGGTCCACTGAAGCTTTCTTT. Translation gives CASSLYTGRSTEAFF.

This clone has at least ten counts. The chain is built from TRBV24-1 and TRBJ1-5, with D perhaps matching TRBD1 (5 bases). Per germline, CDR1 KGHDR and CDR2 SFDVKD. The CDR3 totals 17 residues. With 2 bases removed from V and 1 base from J, the gap between germline ends came to 14 bases. The CDR3 loop reads CATSDSGLGDSNQPQHF. The DNA of the CDR3 is TGTGCCACCAGTGATTCCGGGTTGGGGGACAGCAATCAGCCCCAGCATTTT.

This clone was observed many times. The chain joins TRBV5-1 to TRBJ1-2; D is perhaps TRBD1 (5 bases). Germline V gene sequence: CDR1 SGHRS, CDR2 YFSETQ. V shed 0 bases and J shed 0 bases, with 15 bases lying between them. CDR3 length equals 17 residues. The CDR3 coding sequence is TGCGCCAGCAGCTTGGTCGCAGGGATGACTCCTAACTATGGCTACACCTTC. Translation gives CASSLVAGMTPNYGYTF.

This clone was found many times. The rearrangement joins TRBV5-4 to TRBJ2-7; D tentatively reads TRBD1 or TRBD2 (6 bases each). CDR3 length equals 18 residues. V was trimmed by 3 bases and J by 5 bases, leaving 27 bases between them. The germline V gene has CDR1 SGHNT and CDR2 YYREEE (reference sequence). The CDR3 reads CASSSAGWGTGAFDEQYF. In DNA, the CDR3 is TGTGCCAGCAGCTCCGCCGGTTGGGGGACGGGGGCTTTCGACGAGCAGTACTTC.

Of note for this clone: This may be a read error, as it is one base from a much larger clone. The rearrangement uses TRBV2 and TRBJ1-6, with D hard to call. This CDR3 has 14 amino acids. CDR1 is SNHLY, CDR2 FYNNEI, per germline. The V end was cut by 6 bases, the J end by 4 bases, with 10 bases between. In DNA form, the CDR3 reads TGTGCCAGCAGGTCGACATGGTATAATTCACCCCTCCACTTT. It is translated as CASRSTWYNSPLHF.